These 19 T cell receptor beta chains share one sample of origin, sequenced in a study of monozygotic twins with inflammatory bowel disease. TCRdb re-called the 5' RACE reads and catalogs CDR3 proteins one per entry, DNA excluded. The sample's table shows about 450,000 distinct CDR3 sequences. Source material: blood. The origin of the receptors is a human donor with ulcerative colitis or Crohn's disease, or a healthy co-twin of an affected twin (not recorded which).

The CDR3 sequence: CASSLVPGAQGELFF. The gene calls are TRBV11-2 and TRBJ2-2; the TRBD1 assignment by TCRdb is unverifiable without DNA. Germline V gives CDR1 SGHAT, CDR2 FQNNGV. The CDR3 has 15 residues. Full variable domain (missing parts from reference TRBV11-2 and TRBJ2-2): EAGVAQSPRYKIIEKRQSVAFWCNPISGHATLYWYQQILGQGPKLLIQFQNNGVVDDSQLPKDRFSAERLKGVDSTLKIQPAKLEDSAVYLCASSLVPGAQGELFFGEGSRLTVL.

The chain links TRBV11-2 to TRBJ2-6. The CDR3 is 17 amino acids. Per the germline V gene, CDR1 is SGHAT and CDR2 is FQNNGV. The CDR3 reads CASSEMQARYGANVLTF.

The V and J genes are TRBV20-1 and TRBJ2-2; TCRdb's D call, TRBD1, is unchecked because there is no DNA. The CDR3 loop spans 15 amino acids. The germline V gene encodes CDR1 DFQATT and CDR2 SNEGSKA (reference sequence). The chain's CDR3 is CSARAPGFNTGELFF.

V and J are TRBV5-1 and TRBJ1-1; TCRdb's D gene call, TRBD1, goes unchecked for lack of DNA. This CDR3 has 16 amino acids. Germline lookup yields CDR1 SGHRS and CDR2 YFSETQ. The CDR3 region is CASSFGKTGGDTEAFF.

The J gene is TRBJ2-7, the V gene TRBV7-2; TCRdb reports TRBD1, a call that lacks DNA to check it against. The CDR3 runs to 15 residues. Germline assignment: CDR1 SGHTA and CDR2 FQGNSA. The chain's CDR3 is CASRQPGQSSYEQYF.

The chain uses TRBV28 and TRBJ1-4. Germline assignment: CDR1 MDHEN and CDR2 SYDVKM. CDR3 length: 16 residues. CDR3 region: CASSLHGPSTNEKLFF.

V gene TRBV7-6 combines with J gene TRBJ1-6. The CDR3 runs 12 residues. Germline CDR1 is SGHVS and CDR2 is FNYEAQ. CDR3 amino acids: CASSLSNSPLHF.

The chain combines TRBV24-1 with TRBJ2-2. CDR3 size: 14 residues. Germline CDR1 is KGHDR and CDR2 is SFDVKD. This chain's CDR3 is CATSDLGDTGELFF.

This chain joins TRBV6-5 and TRBJ1-5. CDR1 is MNHEY and CDR2 is SVGAGI in the germline V gene. CDR3 length: 14 amino acids. CDR3 in amino acids: CASSIQGSNQPQHF.

CDR3 in amino acids: CAISPTSGGQPQYF. The J gene is TRBJ2-5, the V gene TRBV10-3; the D gene TCRdb calls, TRBD2, cannot be checked with no DNA. The CDR3 runs 14 residues. The germline V gene encodes CDR1 ENHRY and CDR2 SYGVKD.

This chain uses TRBV30 with TRBJ1-5. The CDR3 contains 14 residues. CDR1 GTSNPN and CDR2 SVGIG come from the germline V gene (reference sequence). Here the CDR3 reads CAWSTQVLRQPQHF.

This chain links TRBV7-3 with TRBJ2-3. This CDR3 spans 15 amino acids. The germline gives CDR1 SGHTA, CDR2 FQGTGA. The CDR3 loop is CASSPDWVSTDTQYF.

The genes are TRBV3-1 and TRBJ2-2; the D call from TCRdb, TRBD2, cannot be confirmed without DNA. The CDR3 has 17 residues. CDR1 is LGHDT, CDR2 YNNKEL, per germline (reference sequence). CDR3 residues: CASSQTPATGYAGELFF.

The V gene is TRBV5-1, the J gene TRBJ2-3; TCRdb calls TRBD2, which cannot be checked without DNA. Germline V gives CDR1 SGHRS, CDR2 YFSETQ. The CDR3 consists of 17 residues. Here the CDR3 reads CASSLGLAPLSTDTQYF.

The J gene is TRBJ1-5, the V gene TRBV19; TCRdb indicates TRBD1, and absent DNA this call remains unverified. The V gene's germline CDR1 is LNHDA and CDR2 SQIVND (reference sequence). There are 14 residues in the CDR3. The CDR3 spells CASSPPDRDQPQHF.

The genes are TRBV4-2 and TRBJ2-7. From germline, CDR1 is LGHNA and CDR2 YNFKEQ. The CDR3 length is 14 residues. CDR3 region: CASSQGWAGYEQYF.

V usage is TRBV7-2 and J usage is TRBJ2-3. The germline V gene encodes CDR1 SGHTA and CDR2 FQGNSA. The CDR3 loop spans 16 amino acids. The CDR3 here is CASSASLGRLTDTQYF.

V gene TRBV15 combines with J gene TRBJ2-1. Germline values: CDR1 LNHNV, CDR2 YYDKDF (reference sequence). This CDR3 contains 14 residues. CDR3 in amino acids: CATGVYAAYNEQFF.

The CDR3 here is CASSLQSDKADTQYF. The chain couples TRBV7-9 to TRBJ2-3. Germline lookup yields CDR1 SEHNR and CDR2 FQNEAQ (reference sequence). The CDR3 has 15 residues.